This passage covers 8 T cell receptor beta chains from one sample sequenced in a study of Tregs in tolerant kidney transplant recipients. TCRdb keeps only in-frame clones here, not all; method: immunoSEQ multiplex PCR. Of 60,000 to 75,000 clones in the sample, roughly 88% were seen once. The specimen comprised Tregs from blood, sampled before the transplant. The receptors stem from a human donor who received a combined kidney and bone marrow transplant.

The chain employs TRBV6-4 and TRBJ1-2; the D gene is possibly TRBD1 (6 bases). Germline V CDR1 and CDR2: MRHNA, SNTAGT. The CDR3 runs 15 residues. Trimming took 5 bases from V and 4 from J, leaving 17 bases between them. The CDR3 DNA sequence: TGTGCCAGCAGTCGCCTCCCGGACAGTATCTATGGCTACACCTTC. Encoded protein: CASSRLPDSIYGYTF.

The chain has TRBV7-2 and TRBJ2-3, with D perhaps matching TRBD2 (7 bases). This CDR3 has 15 amino acids. V dropped 6 bases and J dropped 6 bases, with 19 bases sitting between them. Per the germline V gene, CDR1 is SGHTA and CDR2 is FQGNSA. The CDR3 reads CASSLGGDPRDTQYF. Written as DNA, the CDR3 is TGTGCCAGCAGTCTAGGGGGGGACCCCCGGGATACGCAGTATTTT. Full variable domain (remainder filled in from reference TRBV7-2 and TRBJ2-3): GAGVSQSPSNKVTEKGKDVELRCDPISGHTALYWYRQSLGQGLEFLIYFQGNSAPDKSGLPSDRFSAERTGGSVSTLTIQRTQQEDSAVYLCASSLGGDPRDTQYFGPGTRLTVL.

The gene calls are TRBV7-9 and TRBJ2-1; 8 bases line up with TRBD1. V lost 1 base to trimming and J lost 7 bases; unmatched junction nucleotides: 12. The CDR3 sequence is 17 residues long. The germline gives CDR1 SEHNR, CDR2 FQNEAQ (reference sequence). The CDR3 region is CASSLEARTGRVNEQFF. CDR3 sequence (DNA): TGTGCCAGCAGCTTAGAGGCTCGGACAGGGCGGGTTAATGAGCAGTTCTTC.

The chain links TRBV29-1 to TRBJ1-1, with a tentative D call TRBD1 (5 bases). CDR1 SQVTM and CDR2 ANQGSEA come from the germline V gene. The V end was cut by 7 bases, the J end by 10 bases, with 13 bases between. The CDR3 extends over 10 amino acids. The CDR3 loop is CSGVQERAFF. The CDR3 region has the DNA TGCAGCGGAGTACAGGAACGAGCTTTCTTT.

The V gene is TRBV15, the J gene TRBJ2-1, with 10 positions matching TRBD2. V lost 0 bases, J lost 5 bases, and 13 bases stayed unmatched. The CDR3 runs to 19 residues. Germline-derived CDR1 and CDR2 are LNHNV and YYDKDF (reference sequence). The CDR3 DNA reads as TGTGCCACCAGCAGAGAGTGGGGGATAGGGACTAGCGCAGACAATGAGCAGTTCTTC. Amino acid sequence: CATSREWGIGTSADNEQFF. Full variable domain (rest looked up from reference TRBV15 and TRBJ2-1): DAMVIQNPRYQVTQFGKPVTLSCSQTLNHNVMYWYQQKSSQAPKLLFHYYDKDFNNEADTPDNFQSRRPNTSFCFLDIRSPGLGDTAMYLCATSREWGIGTSADNEQFFGPGTRLTVL.

This chain joins TRBV5-1 and TRBJ2-7, with 11 bases fitting TRBD1. CDR1 and CDR2 from the germline V gene are SGHRS and YFSETQ. The CDR3 is 14 amino acids. V trimming: 3 bases; J trimming: 5 bases; junction bases outside the gene matches: 4. The CDR3 DNA reads as TGCGCCAGCAGCTGGGGACAGGGGGGGGACGAGCAGTACTTC. Translation: CASSWGQGGDEQYF. The entire variable domain, with the rest obtained from reference TRBV5-1 and TRBJ2-7, is as follows: KAGVTQTPRYLIKTRGQQVTLSCSPISGHRSVSWYQQTPGQGLQFLFEYFSETQRNKGNFPGRFSGRQFSNSRSEMNVSTLELGDSALYLCASSWGQGGDEQYFGPGTRLTVT.

The chain combines TRBV6-1 with TRBJ2-1; TRBD2 aligns across 10 bases. V dropped 4 bases and J dropped 2; count of bases not matched to a gene: 5. Germline V lookup: CDR1 MNHNS, CDR2 SASEGT. There are 16 residues in the CDR3. The CDR3 loop reads CASSGRTSGTYNEQFF. The DNA of the CDR3 is TGTGCCAGCAGTGGCCGGACTAGCGGAACCTACAATGAGCAGTTCTTC.

The J gene is TRBJ1-1, the V gene TRBV18; no clear D gene. Trimming cost V 3 bases and J 1 base, with 15 bases left between them. CDR1 and CDR2 from the germline V gene are KGHSH and LQKENI. The CDR3 spans 16 residues. The CDR3 loop reads CASSPVTLGGNTEAFF. CDR3 coding DNA: TGTGCCAGCTCACCCGTCACGTTGGGCGGGAACACTGAAGCTTTCTTT.